These T cell receptor beta chains were read from a single sample in a study of Ad26.COV2.S vaccination and SARS-CoV-2 variants. Libraries were prepared by immunoSEQ multiplex PCR; TCRdb keeps only in-frame clonotypes and omits some of them. This sample carries some 340,000 clones, about 86% of them seen once, and the ten largest clones take 1.5% to 2.5%. This specimen consisted of peripheral blood, obtained in a trial of Ad26.COV2.S vaccine versus placebo. The receptors were sampled from a person aged 18-60 years who received the Ad26.COV2.S COVID-19 vaccine or a placebo. CDR3s include the opening cysteine and the closing phenylalanine or tryptophan. A D gene is named only where the DNA matches it firmly. The listing skips clone size in some rows; elsewhere it reads once, few, many or a size class.

clone_size,d_call,cdr3_length,j_call,v_call,cdr3_aa,cdr3_nt
-,TRBD2,15,TRBJ2-7,TRBV5-1,CASALGSAGIQEQYF,TGCGCCAGCGCCCTTGGGTCAGCGGGGATTCAGGAGCAGTACTTC
-,-,12,TRBJ1-2,TRBV2,CASSEGVYGYTF,TGTGCCAGCAGTGAGGGGGTCTATGGCTACACCTTC
-,-,13,TRBJ2-3,TRBV2,CASIGPRTDTQYF,TGTGCCAGCATTGGGCCCCGGACAGATACGCAGTATTTT
-,-,15,TRBJ2-7,TRBV3-1/TRBV3-2,CASSRQGGGYYEQYF,TGTGCCAGCAGCCGACAAGGGGGGGGCTACTACGAGCAGTACTTC
-,-,15,TRBJ1-2,TRBV19,CASSINRDTNYGYTF,TGTGCCAGTAGTATAAACAGGGACACTAACTATGGCTACACCTTC
-,TRBD1,14,TRBJ2-7,TRBV2,CASSTDRVRGEQYF,TGTGCCAGCAGTACCGACAGGGTACGGGGCGAGCAGTACTTC
-,TRBD1,17,TRBJ1-4,TRBV5-8,CASSPVDRGKTNEKLFF,TGTGCCAGCAGCCCCGTGGACAGGGGTAAAACTAATGAAAAACTGTTTTTT
-,-,15,TRBJ2-3,TRBV14,CASSPARFFTDTQYF,TGTGCCAGCAGCCCTGCTAGGTTTTTCACAGATACGCAGTATTTT
-,-,14,TRBJ2-6,TRBV7-6,CASSLEAGANVLTF,TGTGCCAGCAGCTTAGAGGCTGGGGCCAACGTCCTGACTTTC
-,-,15,TRBJ2-5,TRBV5-1,CASSLGTGSQETQYF,TGCGCCAGCAGCTTGGGGACCGGATCTCAAGAGACCCAGTACTTC
-,-,14,TRBJ1-3,TRBV18,CASSRRSSGNTIYF,TGTGCCAGCTCACGAAGGAGCTCTGGAAACACCATATATTTT
-,TRBD2,16,TRBJ2-7,TRBV6-5,CASSYSGGGTFNEQYF,TGTGCCAGCAGTTACTCGGGCGGGGGGACCTTTAACGAGCAGTACTTC
-,-,15,TRBJ1-2,TRBV2,CASSVDAGKGYGYTF,TGTGCCAGCAGTGTTGACGCGGGAAAAGGGTATGGCTACACCTTC
-,-,13,TRBJ1-5,TRBV19,CASSTLINQPQHF,TGTGCCAGTAGTACCTTAATCAATCAGCCCCAGCATTTT
-,-,16,TRBJ2-3,TRBV7-2,CASSHTRSSSTDTQYF,TGTGCCAGCAGCCATACTAGGTCCTCTAGCACAGATACGCAGTATTTT
-,TRBD1,13,TRBJ2-3,TRBV28,CASRARQGPQLYF,TGTGCCAGCAGGGCCCGACAGGGGCCCCAACTATATTTT
-,-,14,TRBJ1-2,TRBV2,CASSESEANYGYTF,TGTGCCAGCAGTGAGTCAGAAGCTAACTATGGCTACACCTTC
-,-,15,TRBJ2-7,TRBV4-3,CASSQGTGSAYEQYF,TGCGCCAGCAGCCAAGGTACGGGTTCGGCCTACGAGCAGTACTTC
-,TRBD2,16,TRBJ2-1,TRBV18,CASSPFASGGGNEQFF,TGTGCCAGCTCACCGTTCGCTAGCGGGGGGGGCAATGAGCAGTTCTTC
-,TRBD1,16,TRBJ1-1,TRBV25-1,CASSEFGQGKNTEAFF,TGTGCCAGCAGTGAATTCGGACAGGGAAAGAACACTGAAGCTTTCTTT
-,-,12,TRBJ2-7,TRBV10-3,CAISGGRGEQYF,TGTGCCATCAGTGGGGGCAGGGGGGAACAGTACTTC
-,-,14,TRBJ1-1,TRBV18,CASSPQHSNTEAFF,TGTGCCAGCTCACCACAACACTCGAACACTGAAGCTTTCTTT
-,-,14,TRBJ1-6,TRBV9,CASNVARENSPLHF,TGTGCCAGCAACGTAGCACGGGAGAATTCACCCCTCCACTTT
few,-,13,TRBJ1-5,TRBV5-1,CASSKESNQPQHF,TGCGCCAGCAGCAAGGAAAGCAATCAGCCCCAGCATTTT
once,-,14,TRBJ1-2,TRBV6-5,CASSIRGRYYGYTF,TGTGCCAGCAGTATCAGGGGTCGGTACTATGGCTACACCTTC
-,-,13,TRBJ1-1,TRBV2,CASSENGYTEAFF,TGTGCCAGCAGTGAAAATGGATACACTGAAGCTTTCTTT
-,-,14,TRBJ2-7,TRBV7-8,CASSPSRGEDEQYF,TGTGCCAGCAGCCCCTCTAGGGGGGAGGACGAGCAGTACTTC
-,TRBD1,17,TRBJ2-7,TRBV6-7,CASSCKRFRDRAYEQYF,TGTGCCAGCAGTTGCAAACGCTTCCGGGACAGGGCTTACGAGCAGTACTTC
-,-,14,TRBJ1-4,TRBV5-6,CASSLRAANEKLFF,TGTGCCAGCAGCTTGAGGGCAGCTAATGAAAAACTGTTTTTT
-,-,15,TRBJ2-1,TRBV5-1,CASSLEAGEYNEQFF,TGCGCCAGCAGCTTAGAAGCGGGTGAATACAATGAGCAGTTCTTC
-,TRBD1,16,TRBJ1-2,TRBV5-6,CASRISPGTVASGYTF,TGTGCCAGCAGAATATCTCCCGGGACAGTGGCATCTGGCTACACCTTC
-,-,13,TRBJ2-1,TRBV24-1,CATSDFVGNEQFF,TGTGCCACCAGTGATTTTGTAGGGAATGAGCAGTTCTTC
-,-,14,TRBJ1-1,TRBV6-5,CASSYSMAMRGAFF,TGTGCCAGCAGTTACTCGATGGCTATGAGGGGAGCTTTCTTT
once,-,14,TRBJ1-1,TRBV6-5,CASRMKDGITEAFF,TGTGCCAGCAGAATGAAAGACGGAATCACTGAAGCTTTCTTT
-,TRBD1,15,TRBJ1-3,TRBV5-4,CASSPRDSSGNTIYF,TGTGCCAGCAGCCCCCGGGACAGCTCTGGAAACACCATATATTTT
-,-,16,TRBJ2-2,TRBV10-3,CAIRPGRGLNTGELFF,TGTGCCATCAGACCAGGCAGGGGCCTTAACACCGGGGAGCTGTTTTTT
-,-,13,TRBJ1-1,TRBV4-3,CASSQDLEGQAFF,TGCGCCAGCAGCCAAGATCTAGAAGGCCAAGCTTTCTTT
-,-,15,TRBJ2-3,TRBV5-1,CASSLSTPGIDTQYF,TGCGCCAGCAGCTTGTCAACCCCCGGGATAGATACGCAGTATTTT
-,-,14,TRBJ2-3,TRBV30,CAWSVAGFTDTQYF,TGTGCCTGGAGTGTGGCAGGATTCACAGATACGCAGTATTTT
-,-,14,TRBJ1-2,TRBV5-1,CASSSGILGRGYTF,TGCGCCAGCAGCTCGGGGATACTGGGGCGTGGCTACACCTTC
-,-,17,TRBJ2-2,TRBV5-1,CASSFMNQGRDTGELFF,TGCGCCAGCAGCTTCATGAACCAGGGGAGAGACACCGGGGAGCTGTTTTTT
-,-,14,TRBJ2-5,TRBV7-9,CASSFLGVQETQYF,TGTGCCAGCAGCTTTCTCGGGGTGCAAGAGACCCAGTACTTC
-,-,12,TRBJ1-2,TRBV23-1,CARAGGAWGYTF,TGCGCCAGGGCGGGGGGCGCGTGGGGCTACACCTTC
once,-,15,TRBJ1-1,TRBV18,CASSLQDLQNTEAFF,TGTGCCAGCTCACTACAGGATCTTCAGAACACTGAAGCTTTCTTT
few,-,15,TRBJ1-2,TRBV7-9,CASSSSGQQTYGYTF,TGTGCCAGCAGCTCTTCTGGACAACAAACATATGGCTACACCTTC
-,-,19,TRBJ1-4,TRBV19,CASSDLWGVRAFSNEKLFF,TGTGCCAGTAGTGACCTATGGGGAGTTCGCGCATTCTCTAATGAAAAACTGTTTTTT
-,TRBD2,15,TRBJ2-7,TRBV28,CASSSLAGGPWEQYF,TGTGCCAGCAGTTCCTTAGCGGGGGGGCCGTGGGAGCAGTACTTC
-,TRBD1,18,TRBJ1-5,TRBV19,CASSIGGGAGLGNQPQHF,TGTGCCAGTAGTATCGGAGGGGGCGCGGGGCTTGGCAATCAGCCCCAGCATTTT
-,-,16,TRBJ2-1,TRBV11-2,CASSFETAISYNEQFF,TGTGCCAGCAGCTTCGAGACAGCCATCTCCTACAATGAGCAGTTCTTC
-,TRBD1,15,TRBJ2-3,TRBV9,CASSVLGQRTDTQYF,TGTGCCAGCAGCGTATTGGGACAGCGCACAGATACGCAGTATTTT
-,TRBD1,16,TRBJ1-1,TRBV7-8,CASSLRGQGVKTEAFF,TGTGCCAGCAGCTTAAGGGGACAGGGGGTGAAAACTGAAGCTTTCTTT